The 21 T cell receptor beta chains reported below all come from one sample, sequenced in a study of cytomegalovirus exposure and HLA in healthy donors. In the PCR, 60 Vbeta and 13 Jbeta primers were used. Assay used: immunoSEQ multiplex PCR; TCRdb lists only in-frame clones, some missing. The profile shows around 85,000 clones, around three quarters of them singletons. The sequenced material came from PBMCs. Source of these receptors: a male donor in good health and CMV-seronegative.

V usage is TRBV18 and J usage is TRBJ1-4; D may be TRBD1 (5 bases). V lost 1 base and J lost 7, with 13 bases in between. The CDR3 runs 15 residues. Germline CDR1 and CDR2: KGHSH and LQKENI. The CDR3 loop is CASSPLQGSGEKLFF. DNA of the CDR3: TGTGCCAGCTCACCACTCCAGGGTTCGGGTGAAAAACTGTTTTTT. The complete variable domain, with remaining parts taken from reference TRBV18 and TRBJ1-4, reads NAGVMQNPRHLVRRRGQEARLRCSPMKGHSHVYWYRQLPEEGLKFMVYLQKENIIDESGMPKERFSAEFPKEGPSILRIQQVVRGDSAAYFCASSPLQGSGEKLFFGSGTQLSVL.

Only one count was recorded for this clone. V usage is TRBV6-4 and J usage is TRBJ2-2, with TRBD1 as a possible D gene (6 bases). Trimming shortened V by 6 bases and J by 2 bases, and 13 bases separated the two germline ends. The CDR3 consists of 15 residues. Germline assignment: CDR1 MRHNA and CDR2 SNTAGT. DNA of the CDR3: TGTGCCAGCAGCACGACAGGTGATAACACCGGGGAGCTGTTTTTT. This translates into CASSTTGDNTGELFF.

The chain links TRBV6-6 to TRBJ2-1, with D unclear. The CDR3 is made up of 10 amino acids. V dropped 8 bases and J dropped 7 bases, with 6 bases sitting between them. Germline V gene lookup returns CDR1 MNHNY and CDR2 SVGAGI (reference sequence). As DNA, the CDR3 is TGTGCCAGCGGCGGAAATGAGCAGTTCTTC. Translated: CASGGNEQFF.

V is TRBV9 and J is TRBJ2-7; D is uncertain. Per germline, CDR1 SGDLS and CDR2 YYNGEE. This CDR3 comprises 13 residues. With 0 bases removed from V and 3 bases from J, the gap between germline ends came to 7 bases. The CDR3 here is CASSVGPSYEQYF. The CDR3 DNA is TGTGCCAGCAGCGTAGGTCCCAGCTACGAGCAGTACTTC.

The chain recombines TRBV28 with TRBJ2-1; D perhaps matches TRBD1 (6 bases). Trimming removed 1 base from V and 8 bases from J, with 12 bases in between. In germline, CDR1 is MDHEN, CDR2 SYDVKM. The CDR3 loop spans 14 amino acids. The CDR3 nucleotides are TGTGCCAGCAGTTTATCGATGAGGGGGTATGAGCAGTTCTTC. Amino acid sequence: CASSLSMRGYEQFF.

This chain links TRBV5-5 with TRBJ2-5; D might be TRBD2 (6 bases). Looked up from germline, CDR1 is SGHKS and CDR2 is YYEKEE (reference sequence). The V end lost 2 bases, the J end lost 3 bases, and 8 bases lay between the germline ends. The CDR3 consists of 13 residues. The CDR3 protein is CASSFGGEETQYF. In DNA form, the CDR3 reads TGTGCCAGCAGCTTCGGAGGGGAAGAGACCCAGTACTTC.

The chain recombines TRBV4-2 with TRBJ2-5; possible D gene TRBD2, 6 bases. CDR1 and CDR2 (germline): LGHNA, YNFKEQ. This CDR3 has 12 residues. Trimming stripped 3 bases from V and 5 bases from J, with 7 bases between. CDR3 residues: CASSHGGETQYF. The DNA of the CDR3 is TGTGCCAGCAGCCATGGGGGGGAGACCCAGTACTTC.

The chain is built from TRBV30 and TRBJ2-5, with 11 bases identical to TRBD2. Germline V gives CDR1 GTSNPN, CDR2 SVGIG (reference sequence). The CDR3 spans 14 residues. Trimming cost V 1 base and J 7 bases; bases outside gene matches: 5. This CDR3 is CAWSGTSGWRTQYF. CDR3 nucleotide sequence: TGTGCCTGGAGTGGGACTAGCGGGTGGCGGACCCAGTACTTC. The variable domain in full, completed from reference TRBV30 and TRBJ2-5, reads SQTIHQWPATLVQPVGSPLSLECTVEGTSNPNLYWYRQAAGRGLQLLFYSVGIGQISSEVPQNLSASRPQDRQFILSSKKLLLSDSGFYLCAWSGTSGWRTQYFGPGTRLLVL.

The V gene is TRBV7-2, the J gene TRBJ2-2; 7 positions match TRBD1. The germline V gene has CDR1 SGHTA and CDR2 FQGNSA. With 5 bases clipped from V and 0 bases from J, the junction kept 6 bases outside the gene matches. This CDR3 has 16 amino acids. DNA of the CDR3: TGTGCCAGCAGCCTCAGGACAGGTGCGAACACCGGGGAGCTGTTTTTT. Residues: CASSLRTGANTGELFF.

J is TRBJ2-5 and V is TRBV5-4; 10 bases are shared with TRBD2. Germline V gene lookup returns CDR1 SGHNT and CDR2 YYREEE (reference sequence). V was clipped by 0 bases and J by 4 bases; unmatched bases: 3. This CDR3 has 15 amino acids. CDR3 sequence: CASSLASGGVETQYF. The DNA for the CDR3 is TGTGCCAGCAGCTTGGCCAGCGGGGGGGTAGAGACCCAGTACTTC.

About this clone itself: An end of the junction differs from the germline gene, which may be a read error. Other DNA variants within this sample encode the same CDR3. The chain combines TRBV5-4 with TRBJ2-3; 9 bases align to TRBD2. The CDR3 loop spans 14 amino acids. From germline, CDR1 is SGHNT and CDR2 YYREEE (reference sequence). The CDR3 DNA reads TGCGCCAGCAGCTTAGCGGGAGATCGGGATACGCAGTATTTT. This codes for CASSLAGDRDTQYF.

The rearrangement joins TRBV5-1 to TRBJ2-7; weak D call: TRBD2 (6 bases). This CDR3 has 12 residues. Trimming pared 2 bases from V and 7 bases from J, leaving 10 bases between. The germline CDR1 and CDR2 sequences are SGHRS and YFSETQ. DNA for the CDR3: TGCGCCAGCAGCTTTAGGAGGGAAGAGCAGTACTTC. This translates into CASSFRREEQYF. Full variable domain (missing parts from reference TRBV5-1 and TRBJ2-7): KAGVTQTPRYLIKTRGQQVTLSCSPISGHRSVSWYQQTPGQGLQFLFEYFSETQRNKGNFPGRFSGRQFSNSRSEMNVSTLELGDSALYLCASSFRREEQYFGPGTRLTVT.

This clone was counted a single time. V usage is TRBV5-4 and J usage is TRBJ2-1, with 13 bases fitting TRBD2. Germline CDR1 SGHNT, CDR2 YYREEE (reference sequence). This CDR3 is built from 16 residues. V lost 7 bases to trimming and J lost 7 bases; unmatched junction nucleotides: 11. CDR3 loop: CASFWVWGLAGNEQFF. The CDR3 DNA reads as TGTGCCAGCTTTTGGGTTTGGGGACTAGCGGGGAATGAGCAGTTCTTC.

V gene TRBV4-1 combines with J gene TRBJ1-5, with TRBD1 matching 7 bases. CDR3 size: 16 residues. J lost 5 bases, V lost 6 bases, and 13 bases had no gene match. Germline V gene lookup returns CDR1 MGHRA and CDR2 YSYEKL. The CDR3 here is CASRLQGLAVHQPQHF. CDR3 DNA sequence: TGCGCCAGCAGATTACAGGGGTTAGCTGTCCATCAGCCCCAGCATTTT.

The rearrangement uses TRBV27 and TRBJ2-3; 10 nucleotides line up with TRBD1. This CDR3 has 15 amino acids. Losses at the gene ends were 1 base for V and 3 bases for J; bases not matched to a gene: 1. Germline CDR1 MNHEY, CDR2 SMNVEV (reference sequence). CDR3: CASSLWTGGTDTQYF. DNA for the CDR3: TGTGCCAGCAGTTTATGGACAGGGGGAACAGATACGCAGTATTTT.

This clone was picked up one time. The rearrangement uses TRBV5-4 and TRBJ1-1; 9 bases are a match to TRBD1. The J segment lost 0 bases and the V segment lost 4 bases, leaving 7 bases of the junction unmatched. This CDR3 contains 16 residues. Germline loops: CDR1 SGHNT, CDR2 YYREEE (reference sequence). Here the CDR3 DNA reads TGTGCCAGCAGCATAAGACAGGGGGGTATGAACACTGAAGCTTTCTTT. Translating gives CASSIRQGGMNTEAFF. The full variable domain, completed using reference TRBV5-4 and TRBJ1-1, is ETGVTQSPTHLIKTRGQQVTLRCSSQSGHNTVSWYQQALGQGPQFIFQYYREEENGRGNFPPRFSGLQFPNYSSELNVNALELDDSALYLCASSIRQGGMNTEAFFGQGTRLTVV.

V gene TRBV18 combines with J gene TRBJ2-3; D is unresolved. V shed 3 bases and J shed 4 bases, with 5 bases lying between them. CDR1 and CDR2 (germline): KGHSH, LQKENI. The CDR3 is 12 residues long. The CDR3 sequence is CASSPSPDTQYF. The DNA for the CDR3 is TGTGCCAGCTCACCTAGCCCAGATACGCAGTATTTT.

This rearrangement joins TRBV30 to TRBJ1-4; D unresolved. The CDR3 has 12 amino acids. Trimming cost V 1 base and J 8 bases, with 8 bases left between them. The germline V gene has CDR1 GTSNPN and CDR2 SVGIG (reference sequence). The CDR3 bases are TGTGCCTGGAGTGCCGTACAGGAAAAACTGTTTTTT. It specifies CAWSAVQEKLFF.

About this clone itself: Its ends do not fully match the called genes, so a read error is possible. Distinct nucleotide sequences in the sample also encode this CDR3. The chain uses TRBV30 and TRBJ2-3; TRBD2 matches at 9 bases. This CDR3 is built from 14 residues. Germline CDR1 and CDR2: GTSNPN and SVGIG (reference sequence). The CDR3 sequence is CAWSAGGGTDTQYF. The CDR3 region has the DNA TGCGCCTGGTCCGCGGGGGGGGGCACAGATACGCAGTATTTT.

The chain couples TRBV27 to TRBJ2-7, with 7 bases identical to TRBD2. This CDR3 is built from 15 residues. Germline loops: CDR1 MNHEY, CDR2 SMNVEV (reference sequence). V lost 5 bases to trimming and J lost 2 bases; unmatched junction nucleotides: 9. CDR3 DNA: TGTGCCAGCAGTCCGGGGGGAGGGACTCCCTACGAGCAGTACTTC. This translates into CASSPGGGTPYEQYF.

The chain couples TRBV25-1 to TRBJ2-2, with D perhaps TRBD1 (6 bases). V was cut by 4 bases and J by 1 base, with 7 bases left in between. Germline-derived CDR1 and CDR2 are MGHDK and SYGVNS. The CDR3 runs to 14 residues. This CDR3 is CASSVQGNTGELFF. In DNA, the CDR3 is TGTGCCAGCAGTGTACAGGGGAACACCGGGGAGCTGTTTTTT.